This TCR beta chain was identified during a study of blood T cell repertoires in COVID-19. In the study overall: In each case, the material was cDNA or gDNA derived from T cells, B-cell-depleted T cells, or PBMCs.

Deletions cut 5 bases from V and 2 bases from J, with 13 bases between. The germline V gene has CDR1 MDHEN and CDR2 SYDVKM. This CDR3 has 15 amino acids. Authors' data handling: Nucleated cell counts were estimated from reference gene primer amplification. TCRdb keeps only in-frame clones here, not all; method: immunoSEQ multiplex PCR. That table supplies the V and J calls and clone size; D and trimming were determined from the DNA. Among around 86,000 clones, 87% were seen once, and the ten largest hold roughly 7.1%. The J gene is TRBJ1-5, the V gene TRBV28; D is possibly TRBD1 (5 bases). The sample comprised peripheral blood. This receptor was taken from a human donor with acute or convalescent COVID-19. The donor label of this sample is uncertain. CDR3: CASSPLGGGNQPQHF. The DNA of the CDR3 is TGTGCCAGCAGTCCCTTGGGGGGAGGCAATCAGCCCCAGCATTTT.